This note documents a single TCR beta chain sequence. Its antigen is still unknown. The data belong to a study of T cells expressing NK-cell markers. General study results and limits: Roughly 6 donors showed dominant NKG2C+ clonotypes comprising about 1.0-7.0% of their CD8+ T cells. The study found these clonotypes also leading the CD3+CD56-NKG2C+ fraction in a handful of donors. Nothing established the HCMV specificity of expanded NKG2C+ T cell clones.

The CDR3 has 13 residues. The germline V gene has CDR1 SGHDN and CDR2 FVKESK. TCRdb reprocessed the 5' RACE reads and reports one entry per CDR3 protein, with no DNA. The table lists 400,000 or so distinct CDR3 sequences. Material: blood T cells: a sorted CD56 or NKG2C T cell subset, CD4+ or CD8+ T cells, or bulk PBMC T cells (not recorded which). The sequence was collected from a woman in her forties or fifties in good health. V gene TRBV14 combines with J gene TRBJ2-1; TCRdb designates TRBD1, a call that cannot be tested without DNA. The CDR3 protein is CASSQVQGAAQFF.